This T cell receptor (beta chain) was captured in a study of shared clonotypes between healthy human individuals. This CDR3 has 15 residues. The V end lost 0 bases, the J end lost 1 base, and 10 bases lay between the germline ends. The V gene's germline CDR1 is SGHRS and CDR2 YFSETQ. Data came from immunoSEQ multiplex PCR; TCRdb stores just in-frame clones and leaves some out. Altogether hundreds of thousands of clones are present, roughly 77% being singletons, with the ten largest covering about 13%. This sequence joins TRBV5-1 and TRBJ1-1, with TRBD1 as a possible D gene (5 bases). The clonotype comes from a woman in her thirties or forties in good health. Some clones in this sample may be carry-over from other donors' samples. The source material was PBMCs. The CDR3 region is CASSLVAGTNTEAFF. The DNA of the CDR3 is TGCGCCAGCAGCTTGGTGGCGGGGACGAACACTGAAGCTTTCTTT.